The next 22 T cell receptor beta chains were all read from a single sample in a study of cytomegalovirus exposure and HLA in healthy donors. Clones were read by immunoSEQ multiplex PCR, and TCRdb kept only the in-frame ones, dropping some. The sample carries approximately 160,000 clones, about 89% recorded once. The sequenced sample consisted of PBMCs. The receptors were sampled from a woman aged 18 to 35 in good health and CMV-seropositive.

This chain links TRBV28 with TRBJ1-2; perhaps TRBD1 as D (5 bases). There are 13 residues in the CDR3. Trimming shortened V by 2 bases and J by 5 bases, and 9 bases separated the two germline ends. In germline, CDR1 is MDHEN, CDR2 SYDVKM. The CDR3 region has the DNA TGTGCCAGCAGTTTAAAGGGGACTTATGGCTACACCTTC. It encodes CASSLKGTYGYTF.

A single count supports this clone. This chain links TRBV2 with TRBJ2-3; 10 bases are shared with TRBD2. Trimming at V came to 3 bases and at J to 3 bases, leaving 6 bases not matched to a gene. The CDR3 consists of 16 residues. The V gene's germline CDR1 is SNHLY and CDR2 FYNNEI. CDR3 residues: CASSDTSGTPTDTQYF. Written as DNA, the CDR3 is TGTGCCAGCAGTGATACTAGCGGGACACCGACAGATACGCAGTATTTT.

V is TRBV25-1 and J is TRBJ2-5, with TRBD1 matching 9 bases. Germline V CDR1 and CDR2: MGHDK, SYGVNS. J gave up 5 bases and V 8 bases, and 18 bases lay outside the gene matches. This CDR3 is built from 17 residues. In nucleotides, the CDR3 is TGTGCCAGCGGGTCCGGGACAGGGTACGGGGCCAGCGAGACCCAGTACTTC. It codes for CASGSGTGYGASETQYF.

This rearrangement joins TRBV7-2 to TRBJ2-7, with a tentative D call TRBD1 (6 bases). The CDR3 length is 16 residues. The V gene lost 0 bases and the J gene lost 0 bases, with 12 bases spanning the gap. The V gene's germline CDR1 is SGHTA and CDR2 FQGNSA. The CDR3 is CASSLAGASHSYEQYF. CDR3 bases: TGTGCCAGCAGCTTAGCGGGGGCCTCTCACTCCTACGAGCAGTACTTC.

The chain carries TRBV2 and TRBJ2-1, with D perhaps matching TRBD1 (6 bases). Germline V gene lookup returns CDR1 SNHLY and CDR2 FYNNEI. This CDR3 has 13 amino acids. V was pared by 1 base and J by 13 bases, with 14 bases between. The CDR3 nucleotides read TGTGCCAGCAGTGAAGTATGGGCAGGGGAACAGTTCTTC. It yields the protein CASSEVWAGEQFF.

This clone was counted once. The chain combines TRBV4-1 with TRBJ2-5; 8 bases line up with TRBD2. CDR1 and CDR2 (germline): MGHRA, YSYEKL. This CDR3 has 16 residues. Trimming removed 4 bases from V and 0 bases from J; junction bases left unmatched: 7. The CDR3 region has the DNA TGCGCCAGCAGCCCTCTGACTAGCGCCTACCAAGAGACCCAGTACTTC. Protein: CASSPLTSAYQETQYF.

CDR3 loop: CASREAGSYEQYF. In nucleotides, the CDR3 is TGTGCCAGCAGGGAAGCAGGCTCCTACGAGCAGTACTTC. V usage is TRBV25-1 and J usage is TRBJ2-7, with D unclear. Germline CDR1 reads MGHDK; CDR2 reads SYGVNS. V lost 6 bases, J lost 0 bases, and 9 bases lay in between. This CDR3 contains 13 residues.

The V and J genes are TRBV28 and TRBJ2-7, with D possibly matching TRBD2 (6 bases). Germline V gives CDR1 MDHEN, CDR2 SYDVKM. The V end was cut by 6 bases, the J end by 3 bases, with 15 bases between. This CDR3 contains 14 residues. The CDR3 DNA follows: TGTGCCAGCAGCGACGCAGGGACTGGCTACGAGCAGTACTTC. It is translated as CASSDAGTGYEQYF.

The chain uses TRBV30 and TRBJ1-1; tentatively, D is TRBD1 (5 bases). Germline V CDR1 and CDR2: GTSNPN, SVGIG (reference sequence). V dropped 1 base and J dropped 1 base, with 10 bases sitting between them. CDR3 length equals 14 residues. The CDR3 region has the DNA TGTGCCTGGAGTGGCGCAGGGCGGAACACTGAAGCTTTCTTT. This translates into CAWSGAGRNTEAFF.

The gene calls are TRBV27 and TRBJ2-2, with TRBD2 matching 12 bases. V shed 5 bases and J 5 bases; nucleotides not matched to a gene: 3. The CDR3 totals 15 residues. The germline V gene encodes CDR1 MNHEY and CDR2 SMNVEV (reference sequence). The CDR3 sequence is CASSTGTSGTGELFF. DNA for the CDR3: TGTGCCAGCAGTACGGGGACTAGCGGGACCGGGGAGCTGTTTTTT.

The DNA for the CDR3 is TGCGCCAGCAGCTTGGCCCGGACAGACGGAGCTTCTTCGATTAACTATGGCTACACCTTC. This encodes CASSLARTDGASSINYGYTF. This chain uses TRBV5-1 with TRBJ1-2; TRBD1 is a possible D gene (6 bases). CDR3 size: 20 residues. Germline values: CDR1 SGHRS, CDR2 YFSETQ. The V end lost 0 bases, the J end lost 1 base, and 25 bases lay between the germline ends. The whole variable domain, remainder taken from reference TRBV5-1 and TRBJ1-2, is KAGVTQTPRYLIKTRGQQVTLSCSPISGHRSVSWYQQTPGQGLQFLFEYFSETQRNKGNFPGRFSGRQFSNSRSEMNVSTLELGDSALYLCASSLARTDGASSINYGYTFGSGTRLTVV.

V is TRBV2 and J is TRBJ2-1, with TRBD2 matching over 13 bases. J was trimmed by 5 bases and V by 4 bases; bases with no gene match: 2. This CDR3 is built from 15 residues. Germline V gives CDR1 SNHLY, CDR2 FYNNEI. The CDR3 bases are TGTGCCAGCAGTGGGGGGACTAGCGGGAACAATGAGCAGTTCTTC. Amino acids: CASSGGTSGNNEQFF.

This sequence joins TRBV6-1 and TRBJ1-2; the D gene is possibly TRBD1 (5 bases). Trimming removed 6 bases from V and 8 bases from J, with 19 bases in between. The CDR3 extends over 14 amino acids. The germline CDR1 and CDR2 sequences are MNHNS and SASEGT. The CDR3 is CASRLILQGSGYTF. The CDR3 nucleotides read TGTGCCAGCAGGTTGATCCTCCAGGGCTCCGGCTACACCTTC.

The J gene is TRBJ2-5, the V gene TRBV5-1, with D perhaps TRBD1 (5 bases). V gave up 1 base and J gave up 3 bases, with 10 bases separating them. CDR1 and CDR2 from the germline V gene are SGHRS and YFSETQ. CDR3 length: 14 residues. This CDR3 is CASSLTGPKETQYF. CDR3 in DNA: TGCGCCAGCAGCTTGACAGGCCCAAAAGAGACCCAGTACTTC. Full variable domain (missing parts from reference TRBV5-1 and TRBJ2-5): KAGVTQTPRYLIKTRGQQVTLSCSPISGHRSVSWYQQTPGQGLQFLFEYFSETQRNKGNFPGRFSGRQFSNSRSEMNVSTLELGDSALYLCASSLTGPKETQYFGPGTRLLVL.

The CDR3 spells CASSIGPGQFTDTQYF. CDR3 bases: TGTGCCAGTAGTATAGGACCGGGACAGTTCACAGATACGCAGTATTTT. The chain couples TRBV19 to TRBJ2-3, with 7 bases identical to TRBD1. Germline trimming cut 1 base from V and 2 bases from J; bases unmatched to any gene: 6. The CDR3 spans 16 residues. Germline loops: CDR1 LNHDA, CDR2 SQIVND (reference sequence). Together with reference TRBV19 and TRBJ2-3, the CDR3 gives the full variable domain: DGGITQSPKYLFRKEGQNVTLSCEQNLNHDAMYWYRQDPGQGLRLIYYSQIVNDFQKGDIAEGYSVSREKKESFPLTVTSAQKNPTAFYLCASSIGPGQFTDTQYFGPGTRLTVL.

The chain is built from TRBV6-5 and TRBJ2-7; 7 nucleotides line up with TRBD1. Trimming removed 6 bases from V and 4 bases from J; junction bases left unmatched: 6. Germline lookup yields CDR1 MNHEY and CDR2 SVGAGI. The CDR3 totals 13 residues. CDR3 sequence reads: CASSLDRDYEQYF. DNA of the CDR3: TGTGCCAGCAGCCTCGACAGGGATTACGAGCAGTACTTC.

The chain joins TRBV7-8 to TRBJ2-3, with TRBD2 matching over 8 bases. The CDR3 has 17 residues. J lost 2 bases, V lost 2 bases, and 9 bases had no gene match. Germline V lookup: CDR1 SGHVS, CDR2 FQNEAQ. The CDR3 spells CASSLLGPLAATDTQYF. The CDR3, as DNA: TGTGCCAGCAGCTTATTGGGACCACTAGCGGCCACAGATACGCAGTATTTT. Filled out from reference TRBV7-8 and TRBJ2-3, the complete variable domain reads GAGVSQSPRYKVAKRGQDVALRCDPISGHVSLFWYQQALGQGPEFLTYFQNEAQLDKSGLPSDRFFAERPEGSVSTLKIQRTQQEDSAVYLCASSLLGPLAATDTQYFGPGTRLTVL.

This chain uses TRBV5-6 with TRBJ1-3, with a weak D call TRBD1 (6 bases). The CDR3 loop spans 16 amino acids. The ends were cut back, 0 bases at V and 6 bases at J, with 16 bases in the middle. Germline loops: CDR1 SGHDT, CDR2 YYEEEE. The CDR3 sequence: CASSLVAGAAENTIYF. The CDR3 region has the DNA TGTGCCAGCAGCTTGGTTGCGGGGGCGGCGGAAAACACCATATATTTT.

Here the CDR3 reads CAWSITSYDTQYF. The CDR3 coding sequence is TGTGCCTGGAGCATTACTAGTTACGATACGCAGTATTTT. The chain links TRBV30 to TRBJ2-3; D is possibly TRBD2 (5 bases). The CDR3 runs to 13 residues. V was trimmed by 3 bases and J by 6 bases, leaving 13 bases between them. Germline V gene lookup returns CDR1 GTSNPN and CDR2 SVGIG (reference sequence).

This chain joins TRBV30 and TRBJ2-5; D unclear. Germline values: CDR1 GTSNPN, CDR2 SVGIG (reference sequence). V gave up 6 bases and J gave up 5 bases, with 13 bases separating them. The CDR3 consists of 12 residues. DNA of the CDR3: TGTGCCTGTGTCAACGCCGGGGAGACCCAGTACTTC. It codes for CACVNAGETQYF.

The V and J genes are TRBV18 and TRBJ2-2, with 13 positions matching TRBD2. V trimming: 3 bases; J trimming: 6 bases; junction bases outside the gene matches: 7. Germline lookup yields CDR1 KGHSH and CDR2 LQKENI. The CDR3 is 17 amino acids. The CDR3 is CASSPWTSGRVAGELFF. For the CDR3, the DNA is TGTGCCAGCTCACCCTGGACTAGCGGGAGAGTGGCCGGGGAGCTGTTTTTT.

The chain recombines TRBV30 with TRBJ2-7, with D possibly TRBD2 on 6 matching bases. V lost 0 bases, J lost 9 bases, and 18 bases lay in between. The CDR3 spans 14 residues. Germline CDR1 reads GTSNPN; CDR2 reads SVGIG (reference sequence). For the CDR3, the DNA is TGTGCCTGGAGTGTAAAGTTAGCGCGGGGAGGGCAGTACTTC. Translating it yields CAWSVKLARGGQYF.